This T cell receptor (beta chain) was sequenced during a study of cytomegalovirus exposure and HLA in healthy donors. Study observations and caveats: In a later analysis, about 17,000 TCR beta sequences were associated with HLA alleles at 0.05 false discovery rate.

Concerning this clone itself: Its antigen is unknown.

In the PCR, 60 Vbeta and 13 Jbeta primers were used. Clones were read by immunoSEQ multiplex PCR, and TCRdb kept only the in-frame ones, dropping some. The data show around 100,000 clones, 79% seen once. This clonotype was sampled from a woman aged 18-29 years in good health and CMV-seropositive. The material sequenced was PBMCs.

In DNA form, the CDR3 reads TGTGCCAGCAGTGCAGGGGATGTCGGGGAGCTGTTTTTT. Its protein product is CASSAGDVGELFF. The chain joins TRBV6-1 to TRBJ2-2; TRBD1 might be the D (6 bases). Trimming stripped 4 bases from V and 7 bases from J, with 10 bases between. Germline V gene data show CDR1 as MNHNS and CDR2 as SASEGT. The CDR3 is made up of 13 amino acids.